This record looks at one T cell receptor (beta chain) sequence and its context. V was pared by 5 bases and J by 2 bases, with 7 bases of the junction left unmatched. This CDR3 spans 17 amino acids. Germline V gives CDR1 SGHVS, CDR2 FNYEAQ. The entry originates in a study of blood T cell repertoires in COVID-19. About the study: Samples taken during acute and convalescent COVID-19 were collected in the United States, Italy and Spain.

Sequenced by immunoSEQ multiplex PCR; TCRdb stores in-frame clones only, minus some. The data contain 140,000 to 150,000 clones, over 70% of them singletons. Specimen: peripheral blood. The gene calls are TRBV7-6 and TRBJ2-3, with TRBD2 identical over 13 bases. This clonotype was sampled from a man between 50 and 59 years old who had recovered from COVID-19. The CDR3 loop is CASSLGTSGDYTDTQYF. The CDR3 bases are TGTGCCAGCAGCCTCGGGACTAGCGGGGATTACACAGATACGCAGTATTTT.